What follows are 32 T cell receptor beta chains derived from one specimen sequenced in a study of cytomegalovirus exposure and HLA in healthy donors. The study ran its PCR with 60 Vbeta and 13 Jbeta primers. Clones were sequenced by immunoSEQ multiplex PCR, and TCRdb holds only the in-frame ones, with some missing. The table lists 250,000 to 350,000 clones, 86% of them singletons. Sequenced: PBMCs. Source of these receptors: a man aged 40-50 years in good health and CMV-seropositive.

The CDR3 sequence: CASSEDPAGRFGYTF. Written as DNA, the CDR3 is TGTGCCAGCAGTGAAGACCCGGCAGGGCGCTTTGGCTACACCTTC. The J gene is TRBJ1-2, the V gene TRBV25-1; D might be TRBD1 (5 bases). Germline V gives CDR1 MGHDK, CDR2 SYGVNS. This CDR3 has 15 amino acids. The V end was cut by 2 bases, the J end by 7 bases, with 17 bases between.

The chain is built from TRBV27 and TRBJ2-7; 7 bases fit TRBD1. V trimming: 0 bases; J trimming: 11 bases; junction bases outside the gene matches: 10. The CDR3 runs 14 residues. Germline lookup yields CDR1 MNHEY and CDR2 SMNVEV (reference sequence). CDR3 nucleotides: TGTGCCAGCAGTTTATCCGGGACAGTCAATCCCAAGTACTTC. Protein sequence: CASSLSGTVNPKYF.

CDR3 protein: CASSPISSGRGDTQYF. DNA of the CDR3: TGTGCCAGCTCACCGATTTCTAGCGGGAGAGGAGATACGCAGTATTTT. The J gene is TRBJ2-3, the V gene TRBV18; 10 bases align to TRBD2. The CDR3 length is 16 residues. CDR1 and CDR2 from the germline V gene are KGHSH and LQKENI. The junction had 8 bases not matched to a gene; V was cut back by 3 bases and J by 5 bases.

The chain couples TRBV15 to TRBJ2-2, with D possibly matching TRBD1 (5 bases). The ends were cut back, 6 bases at V and 3 bases at J, with 8 bases in the middle. The CDR3 contains 13 residues. Looked up from germline, CDR1 is LNHNV and CDR2 is YYDKDF (reference sequence). The CDR3 loop reads CATRLQDTGELFF. In DNA, the CDR3 is TGTGCCACCAGACTACAGGACACCGGGGAGCTGTTTTTT.

The chain has TRBV6-5 and TRBJ2-7; perhaps TRBD1 as D (7 bases). There are 14 residues in the CDR3. Germline V gene data show CDR1 as MNHEY and CDR2 as SVGAGI. With 5 bases removed from V and 3 bases from J, the gap between germline ends came to 14 bases. CDR3 sequence reads: CASSGQGGDYEQYF. DNA of the CDR3: TGTGCCAGCAGTGGGCAGGGGGGTGACTACGAGCAGTACTTC.

This chain joins TRBV6-5 and TRBJ1-4, with D possibly matching TRBD1 (5 bases). Germline V CDR1 and CDR2: MNHEY, SVGAGI. The CDR3 extends over 16 amino acids. V was pared by 4 bases and J by 0 bases, with 12 bases between. In nucleotides, the CDR3 is TGTGCCAGCAGTTCGTGGGGGGGTTCAACTAATGAAAAACTGTTTTTT. Its translation: CASSSWGGSTNEKLFF.

This chain uses TRBV28 with TRBJ2-3; TRBD2 agrees at 8 bases. Germline CDR1 reads MDHEN; CDR2 reads SYDVKM. After removal of 2 bases from V and 8 bases from J, the junction contained 9 bases not matched to a gene. CDR3 size: 15 residues. The CDR3: CASSLVGGTRRTQYF. CDR3 bases: TGTGCCAGCAGTTTAGTAGGCGGGACTAGACGTACGCAGTATTTT. Full variable domain (outside the CDR3, taken from reference TRBV28 and TRBJ2-3): DVKVTQSSRYLVKRTGEKVFLECVQDMDHENMFWYRQDPGLGLRLIYFSYDVKMKEKGDIPEGYSVSREKKERFSLILESASTNQTSMYLCASSLVGGTRRTQYFGPGTRLTVL.

CDR3 sequence (DNA): TGTGCCAGCGGCCCGACTAGCGGCTCCTACGAGCAGTACTTC. Residues: CASGPTSGSYEQYF. This rearrangement joins TRBV7-3 to TRBJ2-7; 9 bases are shared with TRBD2. Germline assignment: CDR1 SGHTA and CDR2 FQGTGA. This CDR3 has 14 amino acids. With V trimmed by 8 bases and J by 0 bases, 5 bases remained unmatched.

This clone was picked up a small number of times. The genes are TRBV27 and TRBJ1-1; the D is unclear. CDR3 length: 13 residues. Per the germline V gene, CDR1 is MNHEY and CDR2 is SMNVEV (reference sequence). V was clipped by 6 bases and J by 0 bases, with 8 bases between them. The CDR3 DNA reads TGTGCCAGCAGGGGAGGAATGAACACTGAAGCTTTCTTT. The encoded protein is CASRGGMNTEAFF.

CDR3 coding DNA: TGTGCCAGCAGCAAAGAACGGGACAGGGTCTACGAGCAGTACTTC. This gives the protein CASSKERDRVYEQYF. V is TRBV21-1 and J is TRBJ2-7; TRBD1 is the table's D call and was not checked against the DNA. TRBV21-1 is a documented pseudogene. This CDR3 is 15 amino acids long.

This chain connects TRBV4-1 to TRBJ2-3; TRBD2 agrees at 7 bases. The ends lost 3 bases at V and 6 bases at J; junction bases unmatched: 15. The CDR3 loop spans 17 amino acids. Germline loops: CDR1 MGHRA, CDR2 YSYEKL. The CDR3 nucleotides are TGCGCCAGCAGCCAGCACTCCATGGCGGGAGTGGGGGATACGCAGTATTTT. This encodes CASSQHSMAGVGDTQYF.

The chain is built from TRBV6-5 and TRBJ2-5; 9 positions agree with TRBD2. The J call is in doubt because the DNA end fits TRBJ2-7 better. Germline values: CDR1 MNHEY, CDR2 SVGAGI. This CDR3 is 13 amino acids long. CDR3 residues: CASSRRTSAEQYF. CDR3 DNA sequence: TGTGCCAGCAGCCGACGGACTAGCGCCGAGCAGTACTTC.

V gene TRBV18 combines with J gene TRBJ2-1; perhaps TRBD2 as D (6 bases). Trimming pared 4 bases from V and 2 bases from J, leaving 12 bases between. The germline gives CDR1 KGHSH, CDR2 LQKENI. The CDR3 covers 15 residues. The CDR3 bases are TGTGCCAGCTCACTGAGCGGGCCCCCCTACAATGAGCAGTTCTTC. Translated: CASSLSGPPYNEQFF.

This clone was seen just once. The chain combines TRBV7-3 with TRBJ2-6, with D unclear. The V end was cut by 6 bases, the J end by 4 bases, with 10 bases between. The CDR3 contains 14 residues. Germline-derived CDR1 and CDR2 are SGHTA and FQGTGA. The CDR3 spells CASSSGSGANVLTF. The CDR3, as DNA: TGTGCCAGCAGTTCCGGTTCCGGGGCCAACGTCCTGACTTTC.

DNA for the CDR3: TGCAGCGTTGAAGAGTGGGGGGGGCTCGCAGATACGCAGTATTTT. As protein: CSVEEWGGLADTQYF. The chain has TRBV29-1 and TRBJ2-3; D perhaps matches TRBD2 (7 bases). This CDR3 is built from 15 residues. Germline CDR1 is SQVTM and CDR2 is ANQGSEA. With 0 bases removed from V and 4 bases from J, the gap between germline ends came to 14 bases.

The rearrangement links TRBV4-2 to TRBJ2-7, with D possibly TRBD2 on 5 matching bases. The V gene's germline CDR1 is LGHNA and CDR2 YNFKEQ. Trimming took 0 bases from V and 5 from J, leaving 11 bases between them. CDR3 length: 14 residues. The CDR3, as DNA: TGTGCCAGCAGCCAAGATTCTAGCAACAACGAGCAGTACTTC. It specifies CASSQDSSNNEQYF.

This clone has a single count. This chain connects TRBV6-1 to TRBJ2-5, with 10 positions matching TRBD1. This CDR3 spans 13 amino acids. Trimming cost V 6 bases and J 2 bases; bases outside gene matches: 0. The V gene's germline CDR1 is MNHNS and CDR2 SASEGT. CDR3 amino acids: CASRDRGQETQYF. The CDR3 DNA reads as TGTGCCAGCAGGGACAGGGGGCAAGAGACCCAGTACTTC.

In this sample, this clone turned up a few times. V and J are TRBV9 and TRBJ2-5; 9 bases agree with TRBD1. V lost 5 bases to trimming and J lost 5 bases; unmatched junction nucleotides: 7. This CDR3 has 14 amino acids. CDR1 is SGDLS, CDR2 YYNGEE, per germline. The chain's CDR3 is CASSWDRAGETQYF. Here the CDR3 DNA reads TGTGCCAGCAGTTGGGACAGGGCGGGTGAGACCCAGTACTTC.

A remark on this clone: This sample also contains other DNA sequences that code for the same CDR3. The CDR3 DNA is TGTGCCAGCAGCCGAGACAGCTATGGCTACACCTTC. Translation: CASSRDSYGYTF. This chain connects TRBV2 to TRBJ1-2; TRBD1 is a possible D gene (5 bases). Trimming shortened V by 6 bases and J by 4 bases, and 9 bases separated the two germline ends. This CDR3 spans 12 amino acids. Germline V lookup: CDR1 SNHLY, CDR2 FYNNEI.

The genes are TRBV29-1 and TRBJ2-7; 8 nucleotides align to TRBD2. J was trimmed by 5 bases and V by 6 bases; bases with no gene match: 6. This CDR3 is 12 amino acids long. The germline CDR1 and CDR2 sequences are SQVTM and ANQGSEA. The DNA of the CDR3 is TGCAGCGTCCGACTAGCGACCCACGAGCAGTACTTC. It is translated as CSVRLATHEQYF.

This sequence joins TRBV25-1 and TRBJ2-7, with TRBD2 matching over 10 bases. The CDR3 consists of 16 residues. The germline gives CDR1 MGHDK, CDR2 SYGVNS. Trimming removed 6 bases from V and 4 bases from J; junction bases left unmatched: 12. The CDR3 DNA reads as TGTGCCAGCAGCCCCTTCACTAGCGGGACTTTTTACGAGCAGTACTTC. The encoded protein is CASSPFTSGTFYEQYF.

The DNA for the CDR3 is TGTGCCAGCAGCTCCAGGGACAGGGAGGGCTTTAATCGATATCAGCCCCAGCATTTT. The encoded protein is CASSSRDREGFNRYQPQHF. V usage is TRBV7-9 and J usage is TRBJ1-5, with TRBD1 matching over 9 bases. Looked up from germline, CDR1 is SEHNR and CDR2 is FQNEAQ (reference sequence). The ends lost 4 bases at V and 5 bases at J; junction bases unmatched: 18. The CDR3 covers 19 residues.

J is TRBJ2-5 and V is TRBV7-9; 9 positions agree with TRBD2. The CDR3 is made up of 15 amino acids. With 5 bases clipped from V and 4 bases from J, the junction kept 8 bases outside the gene matches. Germline-derived CDR1 and CDR2 are SEHNR and FQNEAQ (reference sequence). The CDR3 DNA reads as TGTGCCAGCAGCCCTCGGACTAGCGACCGAGAGACCCAGTACTTC. It specifies CASSPRTSDRETQYF.

The gene calls are TRBV7-8 and TRBJ2-1; 9 bases agree with TRBD2. V lost 0 bases to trimming and J lost 9 bases; unmatched junction nucleotides: 9. The CDR3 spans 16 residues. Germline CDR1 and CDR2: SGHVS and FQNEAQ. The CDR3 sequence: CASSLASGSVRGEQFF. The CDR3 DNA is TGTGCCAGCAGCTTAGCTAGCGGGAGCGTCCGGGGTGAGCAGTTCTTC.

CDR3 nucleotide sequence: TGTGCCAGCAGCCCCGGGGGGGCCTGGGACACTGAAGCTTTCTTT. It specifies CASSPGGAWDTEAFF. This chain links TRBV11-2 with TRBJ1-1; D might be TRBD1 (6 bases). V dropped 5 bases and J dropped 3 bases, with 16 bases sitting between them. This CDR3 spans 15 amino acids. Germline lookup yields CDR1 SGHAT and CDR2 FQNNGV.

The V gene is TRBV28, the J gene TRBJ1-4; 9 bases fit TRBD1. Germline lookup yields CDR1 MDHEN and CDR2 SYDVKM. The CDR3 runs 16 residues. With 6 bases clipped from V and 6 bases from J, the junction kept 11 bases outside the gene matches. Here the CDR3 DNA reads TGTGCCAGCAGATATACAGGGGGCTTAGGGGATGAAAAACTGTTTTTT. The encoded protein is CASRYTGGLGDEKLFF.

The rearrangement uses TRBV15 and TRBJ2-7; TRBD2 agrees at 9 bases. Looked up from germline, CDR1 is LNHNV and CDR2 is YYDKDF (reference sequence). V shed 2 bases and J 1 base; nucleotides not matched to a gene: 6. The CDR3 extends over 16 amino acids. The CDR3 spells CATSRSTSGRSYEQYF. The CDR3 DNA follows: TGTGCCACCAGCAGATCCACTAGCGGGCGATCCTACGAGCAGTACTTC.

This clone was counted a few times. The chain has TRBV9 and TRBJ2-1; TRBD2 agrees at 8 bases. CDR3 length: 15 residues. Germline lookup yields CDR1 SGDLS and CDR2 YYNGEE. V shed 0 bases, J shed 9 bases, and the junction held 8 bases outside the gene matches. DNA for the CDR3: TGTGCCAGCAGCGTAGTCAGCGGGGGTACGGTTGAGCAGTTCTTC. Translating gives CASSVVSGGTVEQFF. The full variable domain, rest sourced from reference TRBV9 and TRBJ2-1, is DSGVTQTPKHLITATGQRVTLRCSPRSGDLSVYWYQQSLDQGLQFLIQYYNGEERAKGNILERFSAQQFPDLHSELNLSSLELGDSALYFCASSVVSGGTVEQFFGPGTRLTVL.

J is TRBJ1-1 and V is TRBV25-1, with D uncertain. Trimming took 0 bases from V and 10 from J, leaving 21 bases between them. The CDR3 is 16 amino acids. The germline V gene encodes CDR1 MGHDK and CDR2 SYGVNS. The CDR3 sequence: CASSEYKGVGLPAAFF. The CDR3 DNA follows: TGTGCCAGCAGTGAATATAAGGGAGTTGGCCTTCCCGCAGCTTTCTTT.

The rearrangement links TRBV7-6 to TRBJ2-7; D perhaps matches TRBD2 (6 bases). CDR3 length: 14 residues. The germline V gene has CDR1 SGHVS and CDR2 FNYEAQ. Trimming cost V 0 bases and J 2 bases, with 8 bases left between them. In nucleotides, the CDR3 is TGTGCCAGCAGCTTAGCGGGGACTGCCTACGAGCAGTACTTC. It is translated as CASSLAGTAYEQYF.

This rearrangement joins TRBV5-5 to TRBJ1-2; TRBD1 agrees at 7 bases. Germline CDR1 reads SGHKS; CDR2 reads YYEKEE (reference sequence). V lost 4 bases, J lost 6 bases, and 6 bases stayed unmatched. The CDR3 is 13 amino acids. The CDR3 reads CASSVDRVDGYTF. CDR3 nucleotide sequence: TGTGCCAGCAGCGTAGACAGGGTTGATGGCTACACCTTC.

The chain couples TRBV4-1 to TRBJ2-7, with a weak D call TRBD1 (6 bases). The germline V gene encodes CDR1 MGHRA and CDR2 YSYEKL. The CDR3 loop spans 14 amino acids. V lost 4 bases and J lost 7, with 17 bases in between. CDR3 amino acids: CASSPKTDRWEQYF. The CDR3 DNA reads TGCGCCAGCAGCCCCAAAACCGACAGGTGGGAGCAGTACTTC.